Shown below are 16 T cell receptor beta chains from a single sample sequenced in a study of regulatory T cells in long-lasting Graves disease. Time point given: newly diagnosed GD, antithyroid drugs for less than 3 months. PBMCs were the source of the RNA used for TCR sequencing. The TCR beta library used iRepertoire HTBI primers with Arm-PCR amplification of CDR3. TCRdb redid the calling of the multiplex PCR reads with MiXCR, one entry per CDR3 protein. This sample has some 350,000 distinct CDR3 sequences, with around 15% found just once. In addition, the sample was reused for a study of T cells in Graves' hyperthyroidism and ophthalmopathy.

This sample comprised peripheral blood mononuclear cells (PBMCs), obtained at new diagnosis, from a patient treated with antithyroid drugs. These receptors came from a woman aged 18 to 35 with Graves disease.

Details on this clonotype: Only one base separates this from a far larger clonotype, so it likely reflects a read error. The CDR3 does not end in the conserved phenylalanine or tryptophan, so this is likely a read error. This chain uses TRBV11-2 with TRBJ2-5; TRBD2 aligns across 11 bases. The end of the DNA fits TRBJ2-7 better, so the J call may be wrong. The germline V gene encodes CDR1 SGHAT and CDR2 FQNNGV. CDR3 size: 17 residues. The CDR3: CASSFIAGGPWSYEQYL. Here the CDR3 DNA reads TGTGCCAGCAGCTTTATAGCGGGAGGGCCGTGGTCCTACGAGCAGTACCTC.

In this sample, this clonotype turned up many times. CDR3 DNA: TGTGCCAGCCGCCAGAAAGCGGGCGGCTCCTACAATGAGCAGTTCTTC. Translation gives CASRQKAGGSYNEQFF. V is TRBV6-1 and J is TRBJ2-1; maybe TRBD2 (6 bases). From germline, CDR1 is MNHNS and CDR2 SASEGT. The CDR3 sequence is 16 residues long. Trimming took off 8 bases at V and 0 bases at J, with 17 bases between the two ends.

This clonotype turned up a few times. The gene calls are TRBV19 and TRBJ1-2; 7 bases fit TRBD1. This CDR3 region has 14 residues. Losses at the gene ends were 7 bases for V and 3 bases for J; bases not matched to a gene: 8. Germline V gene lookup returns CDR1 LNHDA and CDR2 SQIVND (reference sequence). The CDR3, as DNA: TGTGCCAGTACCCCCGGAGGGGGCGACTATGGCTACACCTTC. Translated, it gives CASTPGGGDYGYTF.

This clonotype was recorded many times. A much larger clone differs by one base, so this may be a read error. V is TRBV3-1 and J is TRBJ2-3; TRBD2 agrees at 7 bases. V lost 4 bases to trimming and J lost 5 bases; unmatched junction nucleotides: 9. Germline loops: CDR1 LGHDT, CDR2 YNNKEL (reference sequence). This CDR3 is 15 amino acids long. For the CDR3, the DNA is TGTGCCAGCAGCCTCCGAGCGGGACGCATAGATACGCAGTATTTT. This translates into CASSLRAGRIDTQYF.

This clonotype was detected many times. The rearrangement joins TRBV30 to TRBJ2-6; no clear D gene. Germline V gene data show CDR1 as GTSNPN and CDR2 as SVGIG (reference sequence). The V end lost 0 bases, the J end lost 2 bases, and 5 bases lay between the germline ends. The CDR3 is made up of 14 amino acids. This CDR3 is CAWSVATGANVLTF. The CDR3 DNA follows: TGTGCCTGGAGTGTTGCCACTGGGGCCAACGTCCTGACTTTC.

This clonotype was detected ten times or more. The rearrangement uses TRBV7-9 and TRBJ2-7; maybe TRBD2 (5 bases). In germline, CDR1 is SEHNR, CDR2 FQNEAQ (reference sequence). Trimming shortened V by 5 bases and J by 3 bases, and 11 bases separated the two germline ends. The length of the CDR3 is 13 residues. The CDR3: CASSDPTSYEQYF. CDR3 DNA: TGTGCCAGCAGCGACCCCACTAGCTACGAGCAGTACTTC.

Details on this clonotype: A read error may explain this, as a much larger clone is one base away. CDR3 amino acids: CASSLSRLEVETQYF. Written as DNA, the CDR3 is TGTGCCAGCAGTCTTTCACGCCTAGAAGTGGAGACCCAGTACTTC. The chain recombines TRBV12-3 or TRBV12-4 with TRBJ2-3; D is undetermined. The end of the DNA aligns better with TRBJ2-5, so the J call may be wrong. The CDR3 loop spans 15 amino acids.

This clonotype was detected only a few times. The chain is built from TRBV5-1 and TRBJ2-1; 12 bases are a match to TRBD2. The CDR3 runs 17 residues. Germline CDR1 is SGHRS and CDR2 is YFSETQ. V shed 2 bases and J 2 bases; nucleotides not matched to a gene: 5. CDR3 residues: CASSFPGLAGPYNEQFF. The CDR3 coding sequence is TGCGCCAGCAGCTTTCCGGGACTAGCGGGTCCCTACAATGAGCAGTTCTTC.

The J gene is TRBJ2-5, the V gene TRBV5-4; 9 bases agree with TRBD1. Trimming at V came to 4 bases and at J to 6 bases, leaving 7 bases not matched to a gene. In germline, CDR1 is SGHNT, CDR2 YYREEE (reference sequence). This CDR3 has 14 amino acids. CDR3 amino acids: CASSDRGTTQTQYF. CDR3 DNA: TGTGCCAGCAGCGACAGGGGGACGACGCAGACCCAGTACTTC.

This clonotype was observed many times. This chain uses TRBV9 with TRBJ1-2, with 8 bases lining up with TRBD1. The junction had 6 bases not matched to a gene; V was cut back by 3 bases and J by 8 bases. The CDR3 is made up of 13 amino acids. CDR1 SGDLS and CDR2 YYNGEE come from the germline V gene. DNA of the CDR3: TGTGCCAGCAGCGGAATGACAGGGGCCGGCTACACCTTC. It is translated as CASSGMTGAGYTF.

This clonotype was detected many times. The V call is TRBV11-2, the J call TRBJ1-2; D is ambiguous. CDR1 is SGHAT, CDR2 FQNNGV, per germline. CDR3 size: 15 residues. The V gene lost 5 bases and the J gene lost 2 bases, with 15 bases spanning the gap. The CDR3 sequence is CASSDHLGPNYGYTF. The CDR3 DNA sequence: TGTGCCAGCAGCGATCATTTAGGGCCCAACTATGGCTACACCTTC.

This clonotype has at least ten counts. The chain is built from TRBV5-1 and TRBJ2-5; D might be TRBD2 (6 bases). CDR3 size: 16 residues. Germline CDR1 SGHRS, CDR2 YFSETQ. Between the trimmed V and J ends, which lost 0 bases and 4 bases, there was a span of 16 bases. CDR3 sequence reads: CASSLVPGAGGETQYF. Here the CDR3 DNA reads TGCGCCAGCAGCTTGGTTCCGGGAGCAGGAGGAGAGACCCAGTACTTC.

The rearrangement joins TRBV11-2 to TRBJ1-2; 10 nucleotides align to TRBD1. J lost 8 bases, V lost 5 bases, and 5 bases had no gene match. The CDR3 loop spans 13 amino acids. Germline lookup yields CDR1 SGHAT and CDR2 FQNNGV. The CDR3 protein is CASSVTGGGGYTF. CDR3 DNA: TGTGCCAGCAGCGTGACAGGGGGCGGAGGCTACACCTTC.

Notes on this clonotype: This could be a read error, since a much larger clone is one nucleotide away. The V call is TRBV28, the J call TRBJ2-7; TRBD1 matches at 8 bases. Germline assignment: CDR1 MDHEN and CDR2 SYDVKM. CDR3 size: 14 residues. The V segment lost 2 bases and the J segment 2 bases; nucleotides outside the gene matches: 2. The chain's CDR3 is CASSLQGQAYEQYF. The CDR3 DNA reads as TGTGCCAGCAGTTTACAGGGACAGGCCTACGAGCAGTACTTC.

Only a few counts were recorded for this clonotype. This rearrangement joins TRBV29-1 to TRBJ1-2; 8 positions agree with TRBD1. The length of the CDR3 is 14 residues. From germline, CDR1 is SQVTM and CDR2 ANQGSEA. V lost 6 bases and J lost 4; bases outside the gene matches: 10. The CDR3 sequence is CSVDNGQGGYGYTF. CDR3 bases: TGCAGCGTGGATAACGGACAGGGTGGCTATGGCTACACCTTC. Together with reference TRBV29-1 and TRBJ1-2, the CDR3 gives the full variable domain: SAVISQKPSRDICQRGTSLTIQCQVDSQVTMMFWYRQQPGQSLTLIATANQGSEATYESGFVIDKFPISRPNLTFSTLTVSNMSPEDSSIYLCSVDNGQGGYGYTFGSGTRLTVV.

This clonotype was recorded a few times. The chain links TRBV6-1 to TRBJ2-2; 15 bases match TRBD2. The trim removed 10 bases at V and 8 bases at J, leaving 8 bases unmatched. The CDR3 sequence is 15 residues long. Germline-derived CDR1 and CDR2 are MNHNS and SASEGT. CDR3 sequence (DNA): TGTGCCACCGTCGGACTAGCGGGAGGGCCGGGGGAGCTGTTTTTT. Residues: CATVGLAGGPGELFF.